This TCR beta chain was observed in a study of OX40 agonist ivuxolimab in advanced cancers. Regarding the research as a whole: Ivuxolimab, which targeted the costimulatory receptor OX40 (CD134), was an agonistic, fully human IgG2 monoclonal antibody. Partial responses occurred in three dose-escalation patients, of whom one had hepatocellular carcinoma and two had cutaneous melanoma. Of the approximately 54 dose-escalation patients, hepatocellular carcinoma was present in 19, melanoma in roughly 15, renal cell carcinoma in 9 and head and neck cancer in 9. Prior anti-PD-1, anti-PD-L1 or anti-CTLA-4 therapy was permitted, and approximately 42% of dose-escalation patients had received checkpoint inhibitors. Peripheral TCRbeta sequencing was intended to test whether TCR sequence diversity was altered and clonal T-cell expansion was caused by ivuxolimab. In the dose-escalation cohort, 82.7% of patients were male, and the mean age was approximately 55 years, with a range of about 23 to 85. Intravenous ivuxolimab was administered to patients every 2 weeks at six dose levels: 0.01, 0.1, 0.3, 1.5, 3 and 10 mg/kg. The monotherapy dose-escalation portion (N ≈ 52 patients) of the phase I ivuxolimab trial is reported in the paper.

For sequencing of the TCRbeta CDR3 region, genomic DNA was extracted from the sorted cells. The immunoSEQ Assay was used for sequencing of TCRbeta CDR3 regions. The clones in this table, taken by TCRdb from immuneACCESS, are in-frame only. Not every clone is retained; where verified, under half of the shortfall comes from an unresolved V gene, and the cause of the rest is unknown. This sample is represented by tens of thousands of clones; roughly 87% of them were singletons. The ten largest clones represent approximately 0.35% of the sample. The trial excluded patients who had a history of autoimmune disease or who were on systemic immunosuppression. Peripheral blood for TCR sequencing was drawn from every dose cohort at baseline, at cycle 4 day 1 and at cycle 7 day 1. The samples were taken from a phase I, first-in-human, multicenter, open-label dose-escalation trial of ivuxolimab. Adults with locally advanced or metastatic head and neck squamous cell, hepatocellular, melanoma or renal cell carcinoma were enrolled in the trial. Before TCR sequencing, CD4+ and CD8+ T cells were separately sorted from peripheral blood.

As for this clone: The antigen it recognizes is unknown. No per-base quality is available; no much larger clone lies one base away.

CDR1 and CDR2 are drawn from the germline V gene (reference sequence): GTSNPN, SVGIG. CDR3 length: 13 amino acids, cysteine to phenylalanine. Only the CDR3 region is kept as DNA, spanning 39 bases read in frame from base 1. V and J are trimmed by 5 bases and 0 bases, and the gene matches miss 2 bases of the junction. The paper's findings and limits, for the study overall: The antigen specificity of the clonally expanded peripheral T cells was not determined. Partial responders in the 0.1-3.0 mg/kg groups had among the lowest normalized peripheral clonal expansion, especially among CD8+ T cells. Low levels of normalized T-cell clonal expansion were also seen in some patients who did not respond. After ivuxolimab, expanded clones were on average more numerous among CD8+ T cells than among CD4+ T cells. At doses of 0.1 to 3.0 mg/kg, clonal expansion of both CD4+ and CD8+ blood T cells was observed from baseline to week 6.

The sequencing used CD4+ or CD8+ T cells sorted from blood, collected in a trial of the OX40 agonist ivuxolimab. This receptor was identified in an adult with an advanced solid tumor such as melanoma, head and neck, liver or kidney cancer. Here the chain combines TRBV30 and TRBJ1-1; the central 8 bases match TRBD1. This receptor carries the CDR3 CAWSTGVNTEAFF. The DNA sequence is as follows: TGTGCCTGGTCGACAGGGGTGAACACTGAAGCTTTCTTT.